This T cell receptor beta chain was profiled in a study of identical twins. This CDR3 region has 15 residues. Turning to this clonotype: Its antigen is not known. At one of its ends the junction is not consistent with the germline gene, which may arise from a read error.

Study results and limitations: Models predicted too little out-of-frame TCR alpha sharing in monozygotic twins. Beta out-of-frame sequences displayed a weaker excess of sharing between twins. The study reached conclusions through statistical analysis that was cross-sectional, not following the same donors.

In TCRdb, the 5' RACE reads were re-called with MiXCR into one record per CDR3 protein. The table records fewer than 350,000 distinct CDR3 sequences, under 9% of them present only once. The same data also went into a second study, on yellow fever vaccine responses in identical twins.

The chain employs TRBV12-3 or TRBV12-4 and TRBJ2-1, with TRBD2 matching 12 bases. The sample comprised memory (CD45RO+) T cells sorted from blood. The sequence was obtained from a woman under 30 in good health. This chain's CDR3 is CASSLAGGLGNEQFF. DNA for the CDR3: TGTGCCAGCAGTCTAGCGGGAGGGCTGGGGAATGAGCAGTTCTTC.